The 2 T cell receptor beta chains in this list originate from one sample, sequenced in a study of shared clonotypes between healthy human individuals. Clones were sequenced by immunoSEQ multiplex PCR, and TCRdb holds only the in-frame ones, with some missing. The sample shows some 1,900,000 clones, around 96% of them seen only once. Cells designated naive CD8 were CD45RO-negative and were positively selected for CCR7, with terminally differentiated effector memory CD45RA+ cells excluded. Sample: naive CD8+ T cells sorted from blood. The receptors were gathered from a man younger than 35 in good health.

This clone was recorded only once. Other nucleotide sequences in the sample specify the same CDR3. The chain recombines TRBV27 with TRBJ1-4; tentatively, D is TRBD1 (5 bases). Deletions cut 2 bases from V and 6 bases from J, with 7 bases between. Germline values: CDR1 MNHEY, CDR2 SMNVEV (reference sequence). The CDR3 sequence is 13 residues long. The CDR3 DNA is TGTGCCAGCAGTTTAGGGGGGTATGAAAAACTGTTTTTT. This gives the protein CASSLGGYEKLFF.

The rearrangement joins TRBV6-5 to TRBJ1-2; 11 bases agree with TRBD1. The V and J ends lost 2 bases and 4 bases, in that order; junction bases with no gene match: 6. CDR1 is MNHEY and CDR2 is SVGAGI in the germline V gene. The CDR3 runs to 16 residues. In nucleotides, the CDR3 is TGTGCCAGCAGTTACGGACAGGGGGCCTCCGGCTATGGCTACACCTTC. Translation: CASSYGQGASGYGYTF.